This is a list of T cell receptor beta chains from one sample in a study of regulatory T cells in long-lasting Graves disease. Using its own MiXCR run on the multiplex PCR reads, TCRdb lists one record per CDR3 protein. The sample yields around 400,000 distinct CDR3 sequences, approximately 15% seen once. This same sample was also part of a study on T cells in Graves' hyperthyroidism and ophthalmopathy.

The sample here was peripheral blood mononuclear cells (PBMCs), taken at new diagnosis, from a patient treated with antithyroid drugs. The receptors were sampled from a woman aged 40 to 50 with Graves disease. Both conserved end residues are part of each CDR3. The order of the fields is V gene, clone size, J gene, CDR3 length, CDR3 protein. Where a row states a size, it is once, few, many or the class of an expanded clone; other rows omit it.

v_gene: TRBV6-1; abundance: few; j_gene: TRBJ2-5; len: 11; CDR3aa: CASSRLETQYF
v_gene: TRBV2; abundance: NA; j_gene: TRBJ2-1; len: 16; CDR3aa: CASSEAGYRGYNEQFF
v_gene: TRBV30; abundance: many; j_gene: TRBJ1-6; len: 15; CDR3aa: CAWSRQGAYNSPLHF
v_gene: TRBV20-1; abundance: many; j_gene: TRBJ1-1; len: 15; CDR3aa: CSANGGRGKGTEAFF
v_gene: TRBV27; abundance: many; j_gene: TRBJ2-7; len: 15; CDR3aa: CASSFRRVDSYEQYF
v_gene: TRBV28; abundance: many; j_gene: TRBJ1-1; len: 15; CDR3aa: CASSLRMGQLHEAFF
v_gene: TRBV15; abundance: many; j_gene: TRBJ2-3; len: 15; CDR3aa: CATSRVQGGADTQYF
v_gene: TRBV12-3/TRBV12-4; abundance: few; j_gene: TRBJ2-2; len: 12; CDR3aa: CASTQGTGELFF
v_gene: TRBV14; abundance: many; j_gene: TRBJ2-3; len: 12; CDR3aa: CASSQDWDTQYF
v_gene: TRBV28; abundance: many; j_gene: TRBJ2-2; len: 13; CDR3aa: CASRDGNTGELFF
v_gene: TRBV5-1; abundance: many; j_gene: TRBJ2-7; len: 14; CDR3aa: CASRSGVNAYEQYF
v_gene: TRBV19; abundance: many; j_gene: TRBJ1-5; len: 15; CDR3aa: CASSGGRGGNQPQHF
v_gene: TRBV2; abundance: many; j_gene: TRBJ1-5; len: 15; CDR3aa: CASSEYQREGQPQHF
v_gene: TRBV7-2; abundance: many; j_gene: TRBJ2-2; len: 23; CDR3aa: CASSLDLARPVLAGGLDTGELFF
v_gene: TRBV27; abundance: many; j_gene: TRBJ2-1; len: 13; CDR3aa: CGPIAGCNNEQFF
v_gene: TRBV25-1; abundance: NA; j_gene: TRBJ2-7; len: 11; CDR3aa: CASSQFYEQYF
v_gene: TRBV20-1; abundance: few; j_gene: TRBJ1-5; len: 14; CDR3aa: CSARDPQSNQPQHF
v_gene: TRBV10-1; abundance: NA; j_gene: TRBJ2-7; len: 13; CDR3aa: CASSEFGPYAQYF
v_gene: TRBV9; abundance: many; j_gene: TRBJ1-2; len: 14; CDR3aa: CASSFGQGSYGYTF
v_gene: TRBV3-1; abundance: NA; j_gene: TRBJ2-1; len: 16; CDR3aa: CASSQVAGNSYNEQFF
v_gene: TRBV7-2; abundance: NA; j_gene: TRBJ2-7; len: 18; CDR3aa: CASSQERNHMAPVGEQCF
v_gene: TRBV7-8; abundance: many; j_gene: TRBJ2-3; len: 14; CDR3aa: CASSTTARTDTQYF
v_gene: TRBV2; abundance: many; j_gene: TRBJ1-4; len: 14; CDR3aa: CASRPGQGVEKLFF
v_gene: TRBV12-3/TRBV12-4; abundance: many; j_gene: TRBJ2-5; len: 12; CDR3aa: CASSPTDETQYF
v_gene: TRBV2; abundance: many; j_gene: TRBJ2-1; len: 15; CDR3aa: CASRASGSSYNEQFF
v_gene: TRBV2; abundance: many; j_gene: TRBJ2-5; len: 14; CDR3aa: CASIKQGRQETQYF
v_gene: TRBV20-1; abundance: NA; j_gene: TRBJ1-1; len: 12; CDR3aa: CSAIEQGTEAFF
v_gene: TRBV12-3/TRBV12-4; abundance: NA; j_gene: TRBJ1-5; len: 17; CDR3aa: CASSLRLTGVSNQPQHF
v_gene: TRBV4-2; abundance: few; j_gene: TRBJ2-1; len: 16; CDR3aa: CASSQDGSGLYNEQFF
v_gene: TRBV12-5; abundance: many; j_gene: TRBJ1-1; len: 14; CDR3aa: CASGSTGLNTEAFF
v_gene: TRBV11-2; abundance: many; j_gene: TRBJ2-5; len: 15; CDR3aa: CASSLGTSSQETQYF
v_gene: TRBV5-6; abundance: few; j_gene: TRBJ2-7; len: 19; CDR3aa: CASSLSGNPRMRDAYEQYF
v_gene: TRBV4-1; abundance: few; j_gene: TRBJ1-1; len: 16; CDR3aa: CASSQLQTSLITEAFF